The TCR beta chain described here comes from a study of CD8 T cells in ankylosing spondylitis. Overall study results and limits: From matched ankylosing spondylitis synovial fluid, disease-linked clones were reportedly recovered at significantly enriched levels. Ankylosing spondylitis blood seemed to carry a telltale TCR beta motif made of fewer than 10 highly homologous variants. Earlier reports found some motif variants in synovial fluid and blood in reactive arthritis.

TCRdb redid the calling of the 5' RACE reads with MiXCR, one entry per CDR3 protein. The sample has a few hundred thousand distinct CDR3 sequences, approximately 10% seen once. The germline CDR1 and CDR2 sequences are SGHAT and FQNNGV. The junction had 12 bases not matched to a gene; V was cut back by 2 bases and J by 3 bases. The CDR3 runs 18 residues. Remarks on this clonotype: What it recognizes is unknown.

The chain recombines TRBV11-2 with TRBJ2-4; 8 bases agree with TRBD2. This receptor was identified in a female donor with ankylosing spondylitis or in good health (not recorded which). Material: blood, either unsorted or a sorted T cell fraction (not recorded which). CDR3 sequence: CASSLPIDGSGGKNIQYF. CDR3 sequence (DNA): TGTGCCAGCAGCTTACCAATAGACGGGAGCGGGGGCAAAAACATTCAGTACTTC.